This TCR beta chain was recovered during a study of regulatory T cells in long-lasting Graves disease. Broader study findings: Persistent disease samples used TRBV28, TRBJ1-2 and TRBJ2-5 preferentially.

Sequencing libraries for TCR beta were prepared with iRepertoire HTBI primers and Arm-PCR of CDR3 regions. TCRdb itself ran the multiplex PCR reads through MiXCR, one entry per CDR3 protein. Of roughly 530,000 distinct CDR3 sequences in the sample, more than 15% were seen once. This clonotype was counted ten times or more. Its antigen is not known. V was cut by 6 bases and J by 4 bases, with 16 bases left in between. Germline V gene lookup returns CDR1 MNHEY and CDR2 SMNVEV (reference sequence). The CDR3 is 15 residues long. Time point given: newly diagnosed GD, antithyroid drugs for less than 3 months. The TCR library was made from RNA extracted from PBMCs. The data also belong to a second study, concerning T cells in Graves' hyperthyroidism and ophthalmopathy. That source reports: It was uncontrolled infection, other autoimmune disease, pregnancy or lactation that excluded patients. Peripheral blood also featured most of the thyroid clonotypes expanded above 0.001.

The sample here was peripheral blood mononuclear cells (PBMCs), taken at new diagnosis, from a patient treated with antithyroid drugs. The genes are TRBV27 and TRBJ1-5, with D possibly TRBD1 on 6 matching bases. This TCR was recovered from a woman aged 35-65 years with Graves disease. CDR3 region: CASSLGTNANQPQHF. In DNA, the CDR3 is TGTGCCAGCAGCCTCGGGACAAACGCTAATCAGCCCCAGCATTTT.